This T cell receptor beta chain was retrieved from a study of blood T cell repertoires in COVID-19. CDR1 is SQVTM, CDR2 ANQGSEA, per germline. The CDR3 contains 12 residues. Of note for this clone: At one boundary the junction diverges from the germline segment, which might be a read error.

TCRdb's copy holds only in-frame clones and misses some; the assay was immunoSEQ multiplex PCR. The sample shows about 50,000 clones, 86% of them seen only once. The chain recombines TRBV29-1 with TRBJ1-4; TRBD1 might be the D (6 bases). This TCR was sampled from a woman aged 55-75 years with acute or convalescent COVID-19. The material sequenced was peripheral blood. The CDR3 nucleotides read TGCAGCGTCCTAGGGGTGGACAGCGCTCTTCTTTTT. Its protein is CSVLGVDSALLF.